What follows is one TCR beta chain and its context. Germline V lookup: CDR1 LGHDT, CDR2 YNNKEL (reference sequence). V was trimmed by 6 bases and J by 8 bases, leaving 16 bases between them. The CDR3 is 13 amino acids. Profiling relied on immunoSEQ multiplex PCR, and the TCRdb table lists in-frame clones only, not all of them. The repertoire consists of 300,000 to 400,000 clones, with roughly 90% occurring once and the leading ten covering roughly 3.6%. All enrollees were about 18 to 100 years old and from about two dozen US areas. This record belongs to a study of blood T cell repertoires in COVID-19. Whole-study context: Collection of acute and convalescent COVID-19 samples took place in the United States, Italy and Spain.

Specimen: PBMCs or T cells enriched from blood (not recorded which). The chain uses TRBV3-1 (or the pseudogene TRBV3-2) and TRBJ1-2, with a weak D call TRBD1 (6 bases). The receptor comes from a woman aged 25 to 39 who had been exposed to COVID-19. The CDR3 here is CASRNTGRSGYTF. DNA of the CDR3: TGTGCCAGCAGAAATACAGGGCGGAGCGGCTACACCTTC.